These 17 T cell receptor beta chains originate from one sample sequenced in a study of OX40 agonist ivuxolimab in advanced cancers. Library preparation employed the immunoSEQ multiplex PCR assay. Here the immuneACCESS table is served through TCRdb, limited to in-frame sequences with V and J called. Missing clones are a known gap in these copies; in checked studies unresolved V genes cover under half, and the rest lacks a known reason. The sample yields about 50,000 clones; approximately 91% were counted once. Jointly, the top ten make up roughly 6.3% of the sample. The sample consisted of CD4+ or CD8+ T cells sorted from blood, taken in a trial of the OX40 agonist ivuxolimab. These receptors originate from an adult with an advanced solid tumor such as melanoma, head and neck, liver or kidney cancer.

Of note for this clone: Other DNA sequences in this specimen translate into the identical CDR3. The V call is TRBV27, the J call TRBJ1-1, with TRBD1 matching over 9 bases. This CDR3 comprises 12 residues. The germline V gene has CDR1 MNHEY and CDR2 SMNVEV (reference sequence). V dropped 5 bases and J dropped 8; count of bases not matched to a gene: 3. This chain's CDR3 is CASSRTGDEAFF. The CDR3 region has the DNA TGTGCCAGCAGTAGGACAGGGGACGAAGCTTTCTTT.

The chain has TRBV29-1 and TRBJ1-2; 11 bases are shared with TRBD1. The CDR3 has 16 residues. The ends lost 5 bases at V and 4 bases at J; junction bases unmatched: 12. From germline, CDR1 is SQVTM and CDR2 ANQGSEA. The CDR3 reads CSVLEGTGGIRYGYTF. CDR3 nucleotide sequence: TGCAGCGTTCTCGAAGGGACAGGGGGTATTCGCTATGGCTACACCTTC.

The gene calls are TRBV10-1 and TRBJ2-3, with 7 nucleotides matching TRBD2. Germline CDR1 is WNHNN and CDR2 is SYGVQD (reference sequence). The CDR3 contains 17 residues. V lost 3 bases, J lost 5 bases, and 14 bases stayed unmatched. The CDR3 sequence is CASSDWGAGVGGDTQYF. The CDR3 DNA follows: TGCGCCAGCAGTGATTGGGGTGCGGGGGTCGGGGGAGATACGCAGTATTTT.

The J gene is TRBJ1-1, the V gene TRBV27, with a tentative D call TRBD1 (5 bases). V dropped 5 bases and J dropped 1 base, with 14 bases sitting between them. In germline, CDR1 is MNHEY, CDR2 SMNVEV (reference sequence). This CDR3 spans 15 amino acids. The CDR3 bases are TGTGCCAGCAGTCTTACACCCGGGACGAACACTGAAGCTTTCTTT. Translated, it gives CASSLTPGTNTEAFF.

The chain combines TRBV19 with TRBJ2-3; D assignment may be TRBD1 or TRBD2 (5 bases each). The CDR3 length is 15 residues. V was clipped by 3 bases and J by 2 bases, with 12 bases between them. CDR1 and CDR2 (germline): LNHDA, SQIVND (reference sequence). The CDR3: CASSIRDGPTDTQYF. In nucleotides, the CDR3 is TGTGCCAGTAGTATCCGGGACGGGCCCACAGATACGCAGTATTTT.

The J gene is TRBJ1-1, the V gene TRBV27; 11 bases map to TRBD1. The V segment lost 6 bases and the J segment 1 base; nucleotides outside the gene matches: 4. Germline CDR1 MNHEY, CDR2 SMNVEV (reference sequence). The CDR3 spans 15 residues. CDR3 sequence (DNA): TGTGCCAGCAGCCAAGGGACAGGGGGGAACACTGAAGCTTTCTTT. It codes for CASSQGTGGNTEAFF.

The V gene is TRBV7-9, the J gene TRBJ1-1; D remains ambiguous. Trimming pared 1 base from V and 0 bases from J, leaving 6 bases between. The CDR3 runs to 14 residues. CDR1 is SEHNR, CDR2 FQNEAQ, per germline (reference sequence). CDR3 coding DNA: TGTGCCAGCAGCTTAGGCGGAGTGAACACTGAAGCTTTCTTT. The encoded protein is CASSLGGVNTEAFF. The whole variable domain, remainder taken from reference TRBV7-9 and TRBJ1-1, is DTGVSQNPRHKITKRGQNVTFRCDPISEHNRLYWYRQTLGQGPEFLTYFQNEAQLEKSRLLSDRFSAERPKGSFSTLEIQRTEQGDSAMYLCASSLGGVNTEAFFGQGTRLTVV.

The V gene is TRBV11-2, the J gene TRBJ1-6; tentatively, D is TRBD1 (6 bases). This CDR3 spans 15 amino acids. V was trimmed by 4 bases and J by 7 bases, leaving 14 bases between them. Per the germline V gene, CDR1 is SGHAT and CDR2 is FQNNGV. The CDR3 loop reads CASSYGPGANSPLHF. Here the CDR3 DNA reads TGTGCCAGCAGCTACGGCCCAGGGGCCAATTCACCCCTCCACTTT.

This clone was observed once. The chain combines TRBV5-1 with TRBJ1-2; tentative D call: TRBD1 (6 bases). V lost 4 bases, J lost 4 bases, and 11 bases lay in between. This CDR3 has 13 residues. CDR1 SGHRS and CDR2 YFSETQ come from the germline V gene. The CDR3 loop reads CASSAGGLYGYTF. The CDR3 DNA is TGCGCCAGCAGCGCCGGGGGGCTCTATGGCTACACCTTC.

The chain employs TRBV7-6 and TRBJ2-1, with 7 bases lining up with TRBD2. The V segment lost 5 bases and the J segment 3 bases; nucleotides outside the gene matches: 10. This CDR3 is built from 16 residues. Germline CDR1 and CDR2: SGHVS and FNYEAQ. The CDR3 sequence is CASSPWGGRNYNEQFF. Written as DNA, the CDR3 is TGTGCCAGCAGCCCCTGGGGGGGGAGAAACTACAATGAGCAGTTCTTC.

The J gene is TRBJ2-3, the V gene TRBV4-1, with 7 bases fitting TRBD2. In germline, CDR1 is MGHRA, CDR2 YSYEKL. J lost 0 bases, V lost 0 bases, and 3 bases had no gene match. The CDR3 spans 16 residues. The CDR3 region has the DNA TGCGCCAGCAGCCAAGAGGACGGGAGGAGCACAGATACGCAGTATTTT. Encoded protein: CASSQEDGRSTDTQYF.

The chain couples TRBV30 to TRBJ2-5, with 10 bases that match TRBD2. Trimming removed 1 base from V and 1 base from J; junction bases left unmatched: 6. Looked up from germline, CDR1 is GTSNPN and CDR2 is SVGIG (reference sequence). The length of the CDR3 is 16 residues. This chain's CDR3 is CAWSEIAGGVQETQYF. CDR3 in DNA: TGTGCCTGGAGTGAAATAGCGGGGGGCGTCCAAGAGACCCAGTACTTC. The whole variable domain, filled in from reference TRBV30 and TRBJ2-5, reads SQTIHQWPATLVQPVGSPLSLECTVEGTSNPNLYWYRQAAGRGLQLLFYSVGIGQISSEVPQNLSASRPQDRQFILSSKKLLLSDSGFYLCAWSEIAGGVQETQYFGPGTRLLVL.

CDR3 bases: TGTGCCATCAGCGAAGGGACAGGGGGTTACGAGCAGTACTTC. Translated, it gives CAISEGTGGYEQYF. This chain connects TRBV10-3 to TRBJ2-7; 11 bases align to TRBD1. The V segment lost 6 bases and the J segment 4 bases; nucleotides outside the gene matches: 5. CDR1 is ENHRY and CDR2 is SYGVKD in the germline V gene. This CDR3 region has 14 residues.

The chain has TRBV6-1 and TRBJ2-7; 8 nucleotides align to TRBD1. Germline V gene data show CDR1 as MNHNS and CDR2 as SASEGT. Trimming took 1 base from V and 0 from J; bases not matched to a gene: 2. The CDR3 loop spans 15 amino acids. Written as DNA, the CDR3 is TGTGCCAGCAGTGAAGGGACAGGGAGCTCCTACGAGCAGTACTTC. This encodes CASSEGTGSSYEQYF.

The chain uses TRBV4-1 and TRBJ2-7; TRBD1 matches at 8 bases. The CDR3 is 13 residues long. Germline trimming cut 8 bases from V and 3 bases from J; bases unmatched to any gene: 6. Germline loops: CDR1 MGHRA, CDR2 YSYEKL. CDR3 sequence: CASSTDRGYEQYV. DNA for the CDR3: TGCGCCAGCTCGACCGACAGGGGCTACGAGCAGTACGTC.

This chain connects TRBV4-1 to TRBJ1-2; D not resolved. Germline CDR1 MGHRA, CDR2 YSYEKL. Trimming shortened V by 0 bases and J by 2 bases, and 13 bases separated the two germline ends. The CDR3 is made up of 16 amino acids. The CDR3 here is CASSQDSGGQNYGYTF. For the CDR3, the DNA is TGCGCCAGCAGCCAAGACTCCGGCGGCCAAAACTATGGCTACACCTTC.

CDR3 nucleotides: TGTGCCAGCAGTTTAGCAAGTTACAATGAGCAGTTCTTC. It encodes CASSLASYNEQFF. The chain is built from TRBV27 and TRBJ2-1; D gene ambiguous. With 2 bases removed from V and 4 bases from J, the gap between germline ends came to 6 bases. Per the germline V gene, CDR1 is MNHEY and CDR2 is SMNVEV (reference sequence). The CDR3 length is 13 residues.